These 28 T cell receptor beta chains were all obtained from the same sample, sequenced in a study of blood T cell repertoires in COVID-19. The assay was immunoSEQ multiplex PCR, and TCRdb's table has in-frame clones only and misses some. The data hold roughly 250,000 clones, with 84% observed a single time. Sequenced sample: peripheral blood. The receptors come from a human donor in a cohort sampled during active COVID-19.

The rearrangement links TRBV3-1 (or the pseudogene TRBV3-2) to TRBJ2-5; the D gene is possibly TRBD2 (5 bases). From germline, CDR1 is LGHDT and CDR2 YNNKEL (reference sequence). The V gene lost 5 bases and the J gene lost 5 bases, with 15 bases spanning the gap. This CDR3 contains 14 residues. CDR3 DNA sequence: TGTGCCAGCAGCTCCCGGCTAGCTCGGGAGACCCAGTACTTC. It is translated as CASSSRLARETQYF.

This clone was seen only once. CDR3 region: CASRAGKENIQYF. For the CDR3, the DNA is TGCGCCAGCAGGGCAGGGAAGGAAAACATTCAGTACTTC. J is TRBJ2-4 and V is TRBV5-1; weak D call: TRBD1 (5 bases). CDR1 is SGHRS, CDR2 YFSETQ, per germline. The CDR3 extends over 13 amino acids. With 5 bases removed from V and 5 bases from J, the gap between germline ends came to 11 bases.

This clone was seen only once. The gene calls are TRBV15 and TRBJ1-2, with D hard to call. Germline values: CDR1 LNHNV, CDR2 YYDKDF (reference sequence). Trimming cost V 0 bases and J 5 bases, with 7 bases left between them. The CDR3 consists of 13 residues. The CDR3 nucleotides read TGTGCCACCAGCAGAGATCAACAGTATGGCTACACCTTC. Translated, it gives CATSRDQQYGYTF.

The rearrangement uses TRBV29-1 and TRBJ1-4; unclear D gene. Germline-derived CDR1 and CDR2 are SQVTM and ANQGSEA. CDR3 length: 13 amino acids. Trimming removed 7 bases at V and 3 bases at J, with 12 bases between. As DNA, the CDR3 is TGCAGCGCTGGGTGGGGAGCTAATGAAAAACTGTTTTTT. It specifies CSAGWGANEKLFF.

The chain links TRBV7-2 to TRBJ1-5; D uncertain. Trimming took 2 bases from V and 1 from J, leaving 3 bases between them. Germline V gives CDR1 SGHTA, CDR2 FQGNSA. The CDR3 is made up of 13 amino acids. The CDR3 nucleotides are TGTGCCAGCAGCTTATCGAGCAATCAGCCCCAGCATTTT. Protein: CASSLSSNQPQHF.

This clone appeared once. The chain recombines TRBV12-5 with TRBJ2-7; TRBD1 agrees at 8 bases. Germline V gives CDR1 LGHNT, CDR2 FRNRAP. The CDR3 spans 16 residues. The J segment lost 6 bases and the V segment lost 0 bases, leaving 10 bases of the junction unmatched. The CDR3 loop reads CASGLVLGQGAAEQYF. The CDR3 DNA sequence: TGTGCTAGTGGTTTGGTACTCGGGCAGGGGGCGGCCGAGCAGTACTTC.

The CDR3 is CASSLEDRNYGYTF. The DNA of the CDR3 is TGTGCCAGCAGCTTAGAGGACAGGAACTATGGCTACACCTTC. The rearrangement joins TRBV7-8 to TRBJ1-2; TRBD1 matches 7 bases. Germline CDR1 SGHVS, CDR2 FQNEAQ. V shed 1 base and J 2 bases; nucleotides not matched to a gene: 1. The CDR3 extends over 14 amino acids.

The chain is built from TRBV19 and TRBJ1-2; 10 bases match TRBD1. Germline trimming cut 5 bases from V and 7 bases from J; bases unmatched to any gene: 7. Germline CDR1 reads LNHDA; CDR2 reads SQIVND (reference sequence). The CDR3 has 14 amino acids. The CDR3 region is CASSVGQGIGGYTF. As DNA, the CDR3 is TGTGCCAGTAGTGTGGGACAGGGGATTGGTGGCTACACCTTC.

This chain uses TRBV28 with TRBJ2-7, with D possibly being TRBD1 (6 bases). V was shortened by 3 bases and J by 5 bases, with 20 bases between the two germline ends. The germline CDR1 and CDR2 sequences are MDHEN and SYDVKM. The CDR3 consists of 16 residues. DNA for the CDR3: TGTGCCAGCAGTTTTAGGTGGGGCGGGCAGGGGAACGAGCAGTACTTC. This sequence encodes CASSFRWGGQGNEQYF.

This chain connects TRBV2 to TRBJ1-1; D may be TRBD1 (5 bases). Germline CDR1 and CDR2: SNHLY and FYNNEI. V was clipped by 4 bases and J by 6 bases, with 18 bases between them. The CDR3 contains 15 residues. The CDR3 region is CASSALRGLDPEAFF. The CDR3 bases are TGTGCCAGCAGTGCCCTAAGGGGCCTCGACCCTGAAGCTTTCTTT.

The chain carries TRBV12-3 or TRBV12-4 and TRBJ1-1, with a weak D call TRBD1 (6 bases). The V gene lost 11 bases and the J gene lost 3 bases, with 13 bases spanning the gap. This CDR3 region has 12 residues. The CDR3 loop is CAGQGWDTEAFF. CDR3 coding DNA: TGTGCCGGCCAGGGGTGGGACACTGAAGCTTTCTTT.

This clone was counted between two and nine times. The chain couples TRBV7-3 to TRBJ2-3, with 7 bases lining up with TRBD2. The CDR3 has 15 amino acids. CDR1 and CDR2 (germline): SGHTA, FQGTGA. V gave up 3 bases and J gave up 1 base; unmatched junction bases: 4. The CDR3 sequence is CASSLGEGGTDTQYF. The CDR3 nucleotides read TGTGCCAGCAGCTTGGGGGAGGGAGGCACAGATACGCAGTATTTT.

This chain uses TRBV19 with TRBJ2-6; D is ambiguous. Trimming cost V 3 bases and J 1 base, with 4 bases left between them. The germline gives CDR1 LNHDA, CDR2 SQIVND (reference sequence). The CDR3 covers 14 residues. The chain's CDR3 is CASSIYSGANVLTF. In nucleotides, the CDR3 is TGTGCCAGTAGTATTTATTCTGGGGCCAACGTCCTGACTTTC. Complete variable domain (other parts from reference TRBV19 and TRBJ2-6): DGGITQSPKYLFRKEGQNVTLSCEQNLNHDAMYWYRQDPGQGLRLIYYSQIVNDFQKGDIAEGYSVSREKKESFPLTVTSAQKNPTAFYLCASSIYSGANVLTFGAGSRLTVL.

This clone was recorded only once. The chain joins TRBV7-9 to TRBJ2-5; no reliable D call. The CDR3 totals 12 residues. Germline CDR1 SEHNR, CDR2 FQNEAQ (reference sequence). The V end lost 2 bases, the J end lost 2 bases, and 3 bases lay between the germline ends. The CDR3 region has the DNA TGTGCCAGCAGCTTAACACAAGAGACCCAGTACTTC. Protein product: CASSLTQETQYF. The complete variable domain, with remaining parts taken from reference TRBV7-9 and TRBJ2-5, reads DTGVSQNPRHKITKRGQNVTFRCDPISEHNRLYWYRQTLGQGPEFLTYFQNEAQLEKSRLLSDRFSAERPKGSFSTLEIQRTEQGDSAMYLCASSLTQETQYFGPGTRLLVL.

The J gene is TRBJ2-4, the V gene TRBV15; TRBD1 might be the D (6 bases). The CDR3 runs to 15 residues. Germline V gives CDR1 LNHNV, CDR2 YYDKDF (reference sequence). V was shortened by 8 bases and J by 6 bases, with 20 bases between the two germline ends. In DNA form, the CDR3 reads TGTGCCACCTCACGATACGGACAGCCTTTAAACATTCAGTACTTC. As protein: CATSRYGQPLNIQYF.

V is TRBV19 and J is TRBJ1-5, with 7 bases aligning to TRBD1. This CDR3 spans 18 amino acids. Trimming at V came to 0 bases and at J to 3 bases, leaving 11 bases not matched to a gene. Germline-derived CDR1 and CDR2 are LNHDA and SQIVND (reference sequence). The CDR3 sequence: CASSIEPPRTGFNQPQHF. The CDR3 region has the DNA TGTGCCAGTAGTATAGAACCACCCCGGACAGGATTCAATCAGCCCCAGCATTTT.

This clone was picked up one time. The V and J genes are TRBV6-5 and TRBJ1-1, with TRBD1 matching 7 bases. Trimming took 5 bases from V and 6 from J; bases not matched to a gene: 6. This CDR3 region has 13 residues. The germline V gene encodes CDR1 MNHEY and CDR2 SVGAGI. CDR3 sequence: CASSRTGVAEAFF. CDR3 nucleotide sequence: TGTGCCAGCAGTCGGACAGGCGTCGCTGAAGCTTTCTTT.

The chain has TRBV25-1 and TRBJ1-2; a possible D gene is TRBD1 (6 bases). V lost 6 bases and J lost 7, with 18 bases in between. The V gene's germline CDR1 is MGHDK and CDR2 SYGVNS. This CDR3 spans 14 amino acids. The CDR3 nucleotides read TGTGCCAGCAGCAGCCCAAACAGGGACGGTGGCTACACCTTC. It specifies CASSSPNRDGGYTF.

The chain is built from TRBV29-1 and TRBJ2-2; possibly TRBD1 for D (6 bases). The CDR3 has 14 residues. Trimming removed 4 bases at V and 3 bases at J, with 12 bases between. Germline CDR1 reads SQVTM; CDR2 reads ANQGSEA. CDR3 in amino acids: CSVVAGGDTGELFF. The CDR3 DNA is TGCAGCGTTGTGGCTGGGGGCGACACCGGGGAGCTGTTTTTT.

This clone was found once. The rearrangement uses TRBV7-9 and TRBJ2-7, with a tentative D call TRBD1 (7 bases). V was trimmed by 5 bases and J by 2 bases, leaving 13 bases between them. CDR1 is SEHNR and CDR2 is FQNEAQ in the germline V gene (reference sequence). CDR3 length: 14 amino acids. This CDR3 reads CASSVGGTAYEQYF. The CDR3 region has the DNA TGTGCCAGCAGCGTTGGGGGGACAGCCTACGAGCAGTACTTC.

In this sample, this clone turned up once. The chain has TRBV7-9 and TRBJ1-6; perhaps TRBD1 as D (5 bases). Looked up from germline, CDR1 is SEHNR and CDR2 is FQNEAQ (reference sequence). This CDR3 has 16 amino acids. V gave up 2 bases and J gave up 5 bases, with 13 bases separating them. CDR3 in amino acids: CASSLYGQGDNSPLHF. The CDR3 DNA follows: TGTGCCAGCAGCTTATACGGACAAGGGGATAATTCACCCCTCCACTTT. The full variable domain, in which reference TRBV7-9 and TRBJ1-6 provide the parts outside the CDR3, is DTGVSQNPRHKITKRGQNVTFRCDPISEHNRLYWYRQTLGQGPEFLTYFQNEAQLEKSRLLSDRFSAERPKGSFSTLEIQRTEQGDSAMYLCASSLYGQGDNSPLHFGNGTRLTVT.

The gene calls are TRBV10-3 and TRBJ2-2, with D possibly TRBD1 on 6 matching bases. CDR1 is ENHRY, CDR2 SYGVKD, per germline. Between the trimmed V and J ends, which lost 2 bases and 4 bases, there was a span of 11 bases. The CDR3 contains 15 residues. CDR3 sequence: CAISETGWGTGELFF. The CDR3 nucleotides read TGTGCCATCAGTGAGACAGGGTGGGGCACCGGGGAGCTGTTTTTT.

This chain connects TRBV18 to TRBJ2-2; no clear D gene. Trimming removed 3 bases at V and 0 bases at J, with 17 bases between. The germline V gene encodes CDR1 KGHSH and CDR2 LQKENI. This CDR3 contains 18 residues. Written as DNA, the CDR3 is TGTGCCAGCTCACCCGCGGCGGTAGCACGGCCGAACACCGGGGAGCTGTTTTTT. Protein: CASSPAAVARPNTGELFF.

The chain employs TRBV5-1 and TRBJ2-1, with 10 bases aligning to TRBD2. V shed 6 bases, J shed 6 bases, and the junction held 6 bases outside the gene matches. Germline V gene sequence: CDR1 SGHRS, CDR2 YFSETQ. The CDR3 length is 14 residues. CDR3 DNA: TGCGCCAGCACCCAGCGGGGGGGCGGCAATGAGCAGTTCTTC. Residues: CASTQRGGGNEQFF.

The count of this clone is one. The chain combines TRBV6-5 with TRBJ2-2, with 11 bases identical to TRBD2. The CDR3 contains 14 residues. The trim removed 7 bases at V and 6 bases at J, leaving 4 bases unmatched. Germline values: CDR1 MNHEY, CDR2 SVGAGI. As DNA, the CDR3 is TGTGCCAGCATGACTAGCGGGACTCCCGGGGAGCTGTTTTTT. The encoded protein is CASMTSGTPGELFF.

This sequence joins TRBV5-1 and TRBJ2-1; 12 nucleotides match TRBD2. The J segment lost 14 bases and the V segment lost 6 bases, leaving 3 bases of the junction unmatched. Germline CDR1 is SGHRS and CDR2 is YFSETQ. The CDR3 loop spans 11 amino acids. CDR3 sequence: CASTSGRGEFF. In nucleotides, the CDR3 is TGCGCCAGCACTAGCGGGAGGGGGGAGTTCTTC.

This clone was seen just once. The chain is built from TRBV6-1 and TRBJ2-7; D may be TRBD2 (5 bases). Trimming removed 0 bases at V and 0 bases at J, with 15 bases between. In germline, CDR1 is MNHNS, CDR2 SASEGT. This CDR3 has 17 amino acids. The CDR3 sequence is CASSEASGLFSSYEQYF. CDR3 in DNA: TGTGCCAGCAGTGAAGCCTCTGGACTTTTCAGCTCCTACGAGCAGTACTTC.

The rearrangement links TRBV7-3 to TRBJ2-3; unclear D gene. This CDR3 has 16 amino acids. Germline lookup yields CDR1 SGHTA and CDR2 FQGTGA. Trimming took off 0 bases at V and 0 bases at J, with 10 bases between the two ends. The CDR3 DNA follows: TGTGCCAGCAGCTTAACTAGCTTAACTAGCACAGATACGCAGTATTTT. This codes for CASSLTSLTSTDTQYF.